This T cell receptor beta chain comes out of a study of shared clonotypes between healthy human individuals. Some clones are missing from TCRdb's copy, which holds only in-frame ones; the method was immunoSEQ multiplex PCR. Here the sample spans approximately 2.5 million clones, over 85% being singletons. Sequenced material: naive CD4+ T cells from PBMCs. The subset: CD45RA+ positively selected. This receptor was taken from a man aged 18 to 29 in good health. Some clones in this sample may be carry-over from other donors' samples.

The CDR3 nucleotides are TGTGCCAGCAGTTTTTCGAGGAACACAGATACGCAGTATTTT. Residues: CASSFSRNTDTQYF. The V and J genes are TRBV27 and TRBJ2-3; unclear D gene. Trimming cost V 3 bases and J 2 bases, with 9 bases left between them. The length of the CDR3 is 14 residues. Germline-derived CDR1 and CDR2 are MNHEY and SMNVEV (reference sequence).